This T cell receptor (beta chain) is from a study of blood T cell repertoires in COVID-19. Study-level information: Material from acute and convalescent COVID-19 was sourced from the United States, Italy and Spain. Sample material is recorded as cDNA or gDNA derived from T cells, B-cell-depleted T cells, or PBMCs.

Trimming removed 4 bases from V and 1 base from J; junction bases left unmatched: 1. CDR1 is MNHEY, CDR2 SMNVEV, per germline (reference sequence). CDR3 length equals 14 residues. Study processing details: The assay estimated nucleated cells by amplifying reference gene primers. Profiled with immunoSEQ multiplex PCR; TCRdb holds only in-frame clones, not every one. V and J calls and clone size are copied from that table; D and trimming were computed from the DNA. Of 210,000 or so clones in the sample, 80% to 85% are singletons; the top ten hold 4% to 5.5%. The TCR originated in a human donor in a cohort sampled during active COVID-19. This sequence joins TRBV27 and TRBJ2-1; 7 bases are a match to TRBD2. The sample was peripheral blood. The CDR3 DNA sequence: TGTGCCAGCAGTTGGACTAGGTCCTACAATGAGCAGTTCTTC. As protein: CASSWTRSYNEQFF.